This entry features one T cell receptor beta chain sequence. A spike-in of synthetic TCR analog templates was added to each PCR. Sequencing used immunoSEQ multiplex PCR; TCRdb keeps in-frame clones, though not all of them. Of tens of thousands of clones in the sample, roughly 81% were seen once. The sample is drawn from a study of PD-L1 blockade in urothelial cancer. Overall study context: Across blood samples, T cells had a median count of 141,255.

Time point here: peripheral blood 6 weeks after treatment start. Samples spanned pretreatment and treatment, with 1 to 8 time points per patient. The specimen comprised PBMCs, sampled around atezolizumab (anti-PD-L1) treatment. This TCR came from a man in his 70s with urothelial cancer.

The CDR3 DNA is TGTGCCAGTAGTATAGAGGCGGGAATTAGCGTCAAAAACATTCAGTACTTC. Protein sequence: CASSIEAGISVKNIQYF. The V gene is TRBV19, the J gene TRBJ2-4, with a weak D call TRBD2 (6 bases). The CDR3 runs to 17 residues. Germline CDR1 LNHDA, CDR2 SQIVND (reference sequence). With 0 bases removed from V and 3 bases from J, the gap between germline ends came to 15 bases.